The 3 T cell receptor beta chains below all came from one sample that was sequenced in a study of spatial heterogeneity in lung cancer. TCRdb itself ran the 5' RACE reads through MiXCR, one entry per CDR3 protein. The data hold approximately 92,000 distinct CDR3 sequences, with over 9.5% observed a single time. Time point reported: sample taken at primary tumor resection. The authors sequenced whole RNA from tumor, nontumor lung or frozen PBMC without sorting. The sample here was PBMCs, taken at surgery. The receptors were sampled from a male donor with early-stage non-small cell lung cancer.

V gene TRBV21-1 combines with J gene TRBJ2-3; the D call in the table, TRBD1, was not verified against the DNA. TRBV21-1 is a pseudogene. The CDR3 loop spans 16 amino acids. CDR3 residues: CASSNMGGFDTDTQYF. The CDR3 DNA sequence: TGTGCCAGCAGCAATATGGGCGGGTTTGACACAGATACGCAGTATTTT.

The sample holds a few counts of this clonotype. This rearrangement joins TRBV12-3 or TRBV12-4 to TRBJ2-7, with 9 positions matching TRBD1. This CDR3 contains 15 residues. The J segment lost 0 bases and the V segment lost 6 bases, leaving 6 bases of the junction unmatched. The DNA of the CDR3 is TGTGCCAGCAGATCCACGGGACAGGGCTCCTACGAGCAGTACTTC. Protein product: CASRSTGQGSYEQYF.

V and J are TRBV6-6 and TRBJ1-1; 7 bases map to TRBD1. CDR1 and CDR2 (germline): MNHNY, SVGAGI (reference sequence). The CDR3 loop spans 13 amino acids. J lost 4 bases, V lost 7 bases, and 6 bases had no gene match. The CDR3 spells CASNLDRPTEAFF. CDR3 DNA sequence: TGTGCCAGCAACCTGGACAGGCCCACTGAAGCTTTCTTT.